This T cell receptor (beta chain) is from a study of T-cell memory formation after mild COVID-19. Regarding this clonotype: What it binds is not known.

Study findings and constraints: Clones shrinking from day 15 to 85 showed even CD4/CD8 mixes; later expanders tilted CD4+.

Germline CDR1 is SGHTS and CDR2 is YDEGEE. Trimming took 0 bases from V and 9 from J, leaving 7 bases between them. The CDR3 contains 13 residues. From the 5' RACE reads, TCRdb called clonotypes with MiXCR, one entry per CDR3 protein. The table includes 220,000 or so distinct CDR3 sequences, just over 9.5% detected once. Sequences were obtained from PBMCs or a T cell subset sorted from them (not recorded which). The chain employs TRBV5-8 and TRBJ1-6, with unresolved D. The sequence came from a man between 18 and 29 years old who had mild COVID-19 (a few samples of this study predate the infection). Cell type and time point are not known. The CDR3 coding sequence is TGTGCCAGCAGCTTGGAGCTGCGTTCACCCCTCCACTTT. It yields the protein CASSLELRSPLHF.